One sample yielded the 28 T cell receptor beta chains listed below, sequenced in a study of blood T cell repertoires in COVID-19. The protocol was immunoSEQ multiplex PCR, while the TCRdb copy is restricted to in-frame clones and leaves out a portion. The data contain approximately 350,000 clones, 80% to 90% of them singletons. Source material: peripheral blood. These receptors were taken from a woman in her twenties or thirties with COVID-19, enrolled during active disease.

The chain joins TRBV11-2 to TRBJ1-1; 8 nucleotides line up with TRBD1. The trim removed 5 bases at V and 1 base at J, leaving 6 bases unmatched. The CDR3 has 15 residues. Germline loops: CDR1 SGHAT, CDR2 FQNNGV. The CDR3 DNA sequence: TGTGCCAGCAGCCCAACCGGGACAGGGAACACTGAAGCTTTCTTT. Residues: CASSPTGTGNTEAFF.

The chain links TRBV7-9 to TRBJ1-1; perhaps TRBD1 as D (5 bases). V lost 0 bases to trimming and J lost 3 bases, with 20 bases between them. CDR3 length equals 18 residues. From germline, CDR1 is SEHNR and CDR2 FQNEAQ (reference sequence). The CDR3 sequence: CASSLARGFPRGDTEAFF. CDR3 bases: TGTGCCAGCAGCTTAGCGCGGGGTTTTCCCCGAGGGGACACTGAAGCTTTCTTT.

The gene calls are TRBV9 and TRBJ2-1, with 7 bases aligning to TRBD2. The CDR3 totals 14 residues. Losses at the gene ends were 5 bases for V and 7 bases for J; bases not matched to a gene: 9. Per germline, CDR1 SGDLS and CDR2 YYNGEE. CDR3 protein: CASSKGGVGNEQFF. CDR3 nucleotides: TGTGCCAGCAGTAAGGGAGGGGTCGGGAATGAGCAGTTCTTC.

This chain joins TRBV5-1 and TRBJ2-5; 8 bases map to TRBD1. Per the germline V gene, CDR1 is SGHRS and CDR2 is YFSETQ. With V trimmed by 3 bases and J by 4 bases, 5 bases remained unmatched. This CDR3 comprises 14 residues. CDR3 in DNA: TGCGCCAGCAGCTCCCAGGGGGCGGGAGAGACCCAGTACTTC. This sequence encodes CASSSQGAGETQYF.

CDR3 loop: CASSALRELNNEQFF. As DNA, the CDR3 is TGCGCCAGCAGTGCCCTGCGGGAGCTAAACAATGAGCAGTTCTTC. The chain is built from TRBV10-1 and TRBJ2-1; 7 bases match TRBD2. The germline CDR1 and CDR2 sequences are WNHNN and SYGVQD (reference sequence). With 4 bases clipped from V and 5 bases from J, the junction kept 8 bases outside the gene matches. This CDR3 has 15 residues.

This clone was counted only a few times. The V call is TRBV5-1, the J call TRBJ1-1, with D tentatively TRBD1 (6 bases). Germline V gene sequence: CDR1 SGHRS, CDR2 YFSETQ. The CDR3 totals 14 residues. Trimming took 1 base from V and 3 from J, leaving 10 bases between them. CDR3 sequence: CASSLLGGDTEAFF. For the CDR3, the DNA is TGCGCCAGCAGCTTGTTAGGGGGGGACACTGAAGCTTTCTTT.

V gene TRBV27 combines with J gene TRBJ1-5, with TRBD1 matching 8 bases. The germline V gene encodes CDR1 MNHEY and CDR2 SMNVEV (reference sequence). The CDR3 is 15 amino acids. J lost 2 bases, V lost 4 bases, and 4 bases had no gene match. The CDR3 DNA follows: TGTGCCAGCAGTTCAGGGGGCGCGGGCAATCAGCCCCAGCATTTT. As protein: CASSSGGAGNQPQHF.

DNA of the CDR3: TGTGCCAGCAGCTCAGGGCCGGGACTAGTGGAAGATACGCAGTATTTT. The encoded protein is CASSSGPGLVEDTQYF. The chain carries TRBV7-2 and TRBJ2-3, with 8 bases aligning to TRBD2. The CDR3 runs to 16 residues. The germline V gene encodes CDR1 SGHTA and CDR2 FQGNSA. Trimming at V came to 4 bases and at J to 5 bases, leaving 11 bases not matched to a gene.

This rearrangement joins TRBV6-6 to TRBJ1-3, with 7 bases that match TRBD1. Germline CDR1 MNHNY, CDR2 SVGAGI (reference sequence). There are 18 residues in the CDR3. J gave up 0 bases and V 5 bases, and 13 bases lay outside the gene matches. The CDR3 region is CASSPIFEGQFSGNTIYF. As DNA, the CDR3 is TGTGCCAGCAGTCCGATTTTTGAGGGACAGTTCTCTGGAAACACCATATATTTT.

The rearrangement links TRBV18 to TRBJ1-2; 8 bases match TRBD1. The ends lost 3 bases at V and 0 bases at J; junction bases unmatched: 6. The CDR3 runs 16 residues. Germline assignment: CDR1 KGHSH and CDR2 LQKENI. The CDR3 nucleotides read TGTGCCAGCTCACCCCTCGGGACAGGCCCTAACTATGGCTACACCTTC. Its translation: CASSPLGTGPNYGYTF.

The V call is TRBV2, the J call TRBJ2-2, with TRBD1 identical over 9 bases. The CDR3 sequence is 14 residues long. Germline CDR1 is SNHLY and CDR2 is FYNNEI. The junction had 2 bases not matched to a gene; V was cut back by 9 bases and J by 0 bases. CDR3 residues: CASRTGANTGELFF. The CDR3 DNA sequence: TGTGCCAGTAGGACAGGGGCGAACACCGGGGAGCTGTTTTTT.

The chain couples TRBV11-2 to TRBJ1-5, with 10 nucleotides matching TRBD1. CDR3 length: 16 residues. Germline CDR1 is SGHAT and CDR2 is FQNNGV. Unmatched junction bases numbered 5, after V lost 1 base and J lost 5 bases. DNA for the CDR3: TGTGCCAGCAGCTTAGGATGGACAGGGGGGGATCAGCCCCAGCATTTT. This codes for CASSLGWTGGDQPQHF.

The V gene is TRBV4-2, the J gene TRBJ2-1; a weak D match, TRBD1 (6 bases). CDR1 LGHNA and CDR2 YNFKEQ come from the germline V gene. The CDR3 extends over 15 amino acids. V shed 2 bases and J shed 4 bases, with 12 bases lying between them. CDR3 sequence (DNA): TGTGCCAGCAGCCAAAGGACAGAGACTTACAATGAGCAGTTCTTC. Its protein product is CASSQRTETYNEQFF.

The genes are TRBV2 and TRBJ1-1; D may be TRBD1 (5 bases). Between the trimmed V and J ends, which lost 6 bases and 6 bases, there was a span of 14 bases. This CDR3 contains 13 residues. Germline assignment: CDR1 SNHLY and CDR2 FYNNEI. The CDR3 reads CASSLDSRSEAFF. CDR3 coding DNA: TGTGCCAGCAGCCTCGACAGTAGGTCTGAAGCTTTCTTT.

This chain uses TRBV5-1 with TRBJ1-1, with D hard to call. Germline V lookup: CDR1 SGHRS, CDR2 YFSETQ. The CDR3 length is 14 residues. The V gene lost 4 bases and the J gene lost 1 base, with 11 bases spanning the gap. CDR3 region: CASSAGVPNTEAFF. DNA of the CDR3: TGCGCCAGCAGCGCCGGTGTGCCGAACACTGAAGCTTTCTTT.

CDR3 residues: CASSPRTGDSGNTIYF. CDR3 DNA: TGCGCCAGCAGCCCAAGGACAGGGGACTCTGGAAACACCATATATTTT. The chain employs TRBV5-1 and TRBJ1-3, with 9 bases lining up with TRBD1. This CDR3 region has 16 residues. From germline, CDR1 is SGHRS and CDR2 YFSETQ. With 4 bases clipped from V and 0 bases from J, the junction kept 5 bases outside the gene matches.

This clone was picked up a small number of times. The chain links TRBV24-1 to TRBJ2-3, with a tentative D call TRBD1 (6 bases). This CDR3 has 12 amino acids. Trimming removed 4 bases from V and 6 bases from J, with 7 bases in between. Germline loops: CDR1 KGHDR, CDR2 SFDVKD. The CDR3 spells CATSERGDTQYF. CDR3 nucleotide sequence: TGTGCCACCAGTGAGAGGGGGGATACGCAGTATTTT.

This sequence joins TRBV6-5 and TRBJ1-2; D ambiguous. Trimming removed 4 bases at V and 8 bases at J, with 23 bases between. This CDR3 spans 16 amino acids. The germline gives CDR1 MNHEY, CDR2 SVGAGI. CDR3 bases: TGTGCCAGCAGTTTAATTACAGACCCAGCTGTAGGCGGCTACACCTTC. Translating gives CASSLITDPAVGGYTF.

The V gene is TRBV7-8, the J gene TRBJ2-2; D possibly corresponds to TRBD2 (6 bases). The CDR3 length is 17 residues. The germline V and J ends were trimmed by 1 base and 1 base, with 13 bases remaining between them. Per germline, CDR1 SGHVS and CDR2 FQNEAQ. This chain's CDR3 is CASSLGSGTENTGELFF. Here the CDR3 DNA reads TGTGCCAGCAGCTTAGGATCCGGGACTGAGAACACCGGGGAGCTGTTTTTT.

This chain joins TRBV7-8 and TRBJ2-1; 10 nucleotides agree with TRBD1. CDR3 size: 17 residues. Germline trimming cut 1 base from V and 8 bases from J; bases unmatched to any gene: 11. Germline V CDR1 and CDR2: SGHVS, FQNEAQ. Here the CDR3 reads CASSLVWGGQGGHEQFF. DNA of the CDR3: TGTGCCAGCAGCTTAGTTTGGGGCGGACAGGGGGGCCATGAGCAGTTCTTC.

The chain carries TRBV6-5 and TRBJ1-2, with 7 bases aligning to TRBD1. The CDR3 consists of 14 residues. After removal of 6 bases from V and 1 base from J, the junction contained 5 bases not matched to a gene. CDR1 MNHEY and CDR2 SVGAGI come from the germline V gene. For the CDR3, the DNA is TGTGCCAGCAGCCAAGACAGGGATAACTATGGCTACACCTTC. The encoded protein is CASSQDRDNYGYTF.

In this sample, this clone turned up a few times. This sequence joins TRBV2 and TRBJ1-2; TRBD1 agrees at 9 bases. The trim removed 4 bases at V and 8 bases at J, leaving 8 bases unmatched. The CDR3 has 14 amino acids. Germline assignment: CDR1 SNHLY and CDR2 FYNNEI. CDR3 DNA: TGTGCCAGCAGTGGGGACAGGGTTGTTCGGGGCTACACCTTC. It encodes CASSGDRVVRGYTF.

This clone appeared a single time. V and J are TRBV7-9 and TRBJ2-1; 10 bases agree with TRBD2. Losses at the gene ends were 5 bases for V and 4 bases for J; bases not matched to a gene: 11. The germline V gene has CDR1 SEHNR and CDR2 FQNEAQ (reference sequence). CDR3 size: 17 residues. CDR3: CASSPYPRTSGYNEQFF. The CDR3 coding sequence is TGTGCCAGCAGCCCGTACCCGAGGACTAGCGGTTACAATGAGCAGTTCTTC. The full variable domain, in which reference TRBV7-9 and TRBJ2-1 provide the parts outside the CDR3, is DTGVSQNPRHKITKRGQNVTFRCDPISEHNRLYWYRQTLGQGPEFLTYFQNEAQLEKSRLLSDRFSAERPKGSFSTLEIQRTEQGDSAMYLCASSPYPRTSGYNEQFFGPGTRLTVL.

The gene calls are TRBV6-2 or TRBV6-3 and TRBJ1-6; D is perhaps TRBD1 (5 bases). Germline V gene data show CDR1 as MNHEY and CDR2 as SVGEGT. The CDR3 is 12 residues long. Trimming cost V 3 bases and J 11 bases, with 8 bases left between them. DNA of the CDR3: TGTGCCAGCAGTTATTTACAGGCACCCCTCCACTTT. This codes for CASSYLQAPLHF.

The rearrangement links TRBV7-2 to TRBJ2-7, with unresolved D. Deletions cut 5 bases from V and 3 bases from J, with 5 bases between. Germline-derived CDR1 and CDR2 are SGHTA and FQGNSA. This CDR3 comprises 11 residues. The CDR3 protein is CASSGNYEQYF. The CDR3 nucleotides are TGTGCCAGCAGCGGCAACTACGAGCAGTACTTC.

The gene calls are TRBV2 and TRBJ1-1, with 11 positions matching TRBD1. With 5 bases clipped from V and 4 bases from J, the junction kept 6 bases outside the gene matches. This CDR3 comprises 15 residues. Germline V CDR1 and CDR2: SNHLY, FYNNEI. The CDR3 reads CASSTPGQGGTEAFF. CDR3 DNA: TGTGCCAGCAGTACCCCGGGACAGGGGGGCACTGAAGCTTTCTTT.

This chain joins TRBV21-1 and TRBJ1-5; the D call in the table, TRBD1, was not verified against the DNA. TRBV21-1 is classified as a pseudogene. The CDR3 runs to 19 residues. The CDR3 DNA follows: TGTGCCAGCAGCAAAGCCCCGGGACAGGGGGGATTTAGCAATCAGCCCCAGCATTTT. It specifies CASSKAPGQGGFSNQPQHF.

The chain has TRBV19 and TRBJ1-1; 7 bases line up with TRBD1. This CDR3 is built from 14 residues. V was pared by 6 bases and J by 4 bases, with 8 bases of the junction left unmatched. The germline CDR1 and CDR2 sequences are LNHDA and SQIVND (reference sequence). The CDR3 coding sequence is TGTGCCAGTAGCAGGGGGGAGTTTGTCACTGAAGCTTTCTTT. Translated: CASSRGEFVTEAFF. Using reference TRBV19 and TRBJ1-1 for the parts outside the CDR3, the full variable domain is DGGITQSPKYLFRKEGQNVTLSCEQNLNHDAMYWYRQDPGQGLRLIYYSQIVNDFQKGDIAEGYSVSREKKESFPLTVTSAQKNPTAFYLCASSRGEFVTEAFFGQGTRLTVV.